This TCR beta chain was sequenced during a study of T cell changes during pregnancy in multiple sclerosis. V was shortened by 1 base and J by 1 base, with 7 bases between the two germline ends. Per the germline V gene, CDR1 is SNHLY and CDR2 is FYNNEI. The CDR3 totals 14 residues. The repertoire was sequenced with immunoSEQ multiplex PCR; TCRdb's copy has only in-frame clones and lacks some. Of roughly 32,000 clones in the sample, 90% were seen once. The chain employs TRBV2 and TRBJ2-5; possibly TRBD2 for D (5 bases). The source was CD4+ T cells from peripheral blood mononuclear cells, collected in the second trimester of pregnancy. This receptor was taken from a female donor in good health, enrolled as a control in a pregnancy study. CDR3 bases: TGTGCCAGCAGTGAAGAAGCGGTCCAAGAGACCCAGTACTTC. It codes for CASSEEAVQETQYF.